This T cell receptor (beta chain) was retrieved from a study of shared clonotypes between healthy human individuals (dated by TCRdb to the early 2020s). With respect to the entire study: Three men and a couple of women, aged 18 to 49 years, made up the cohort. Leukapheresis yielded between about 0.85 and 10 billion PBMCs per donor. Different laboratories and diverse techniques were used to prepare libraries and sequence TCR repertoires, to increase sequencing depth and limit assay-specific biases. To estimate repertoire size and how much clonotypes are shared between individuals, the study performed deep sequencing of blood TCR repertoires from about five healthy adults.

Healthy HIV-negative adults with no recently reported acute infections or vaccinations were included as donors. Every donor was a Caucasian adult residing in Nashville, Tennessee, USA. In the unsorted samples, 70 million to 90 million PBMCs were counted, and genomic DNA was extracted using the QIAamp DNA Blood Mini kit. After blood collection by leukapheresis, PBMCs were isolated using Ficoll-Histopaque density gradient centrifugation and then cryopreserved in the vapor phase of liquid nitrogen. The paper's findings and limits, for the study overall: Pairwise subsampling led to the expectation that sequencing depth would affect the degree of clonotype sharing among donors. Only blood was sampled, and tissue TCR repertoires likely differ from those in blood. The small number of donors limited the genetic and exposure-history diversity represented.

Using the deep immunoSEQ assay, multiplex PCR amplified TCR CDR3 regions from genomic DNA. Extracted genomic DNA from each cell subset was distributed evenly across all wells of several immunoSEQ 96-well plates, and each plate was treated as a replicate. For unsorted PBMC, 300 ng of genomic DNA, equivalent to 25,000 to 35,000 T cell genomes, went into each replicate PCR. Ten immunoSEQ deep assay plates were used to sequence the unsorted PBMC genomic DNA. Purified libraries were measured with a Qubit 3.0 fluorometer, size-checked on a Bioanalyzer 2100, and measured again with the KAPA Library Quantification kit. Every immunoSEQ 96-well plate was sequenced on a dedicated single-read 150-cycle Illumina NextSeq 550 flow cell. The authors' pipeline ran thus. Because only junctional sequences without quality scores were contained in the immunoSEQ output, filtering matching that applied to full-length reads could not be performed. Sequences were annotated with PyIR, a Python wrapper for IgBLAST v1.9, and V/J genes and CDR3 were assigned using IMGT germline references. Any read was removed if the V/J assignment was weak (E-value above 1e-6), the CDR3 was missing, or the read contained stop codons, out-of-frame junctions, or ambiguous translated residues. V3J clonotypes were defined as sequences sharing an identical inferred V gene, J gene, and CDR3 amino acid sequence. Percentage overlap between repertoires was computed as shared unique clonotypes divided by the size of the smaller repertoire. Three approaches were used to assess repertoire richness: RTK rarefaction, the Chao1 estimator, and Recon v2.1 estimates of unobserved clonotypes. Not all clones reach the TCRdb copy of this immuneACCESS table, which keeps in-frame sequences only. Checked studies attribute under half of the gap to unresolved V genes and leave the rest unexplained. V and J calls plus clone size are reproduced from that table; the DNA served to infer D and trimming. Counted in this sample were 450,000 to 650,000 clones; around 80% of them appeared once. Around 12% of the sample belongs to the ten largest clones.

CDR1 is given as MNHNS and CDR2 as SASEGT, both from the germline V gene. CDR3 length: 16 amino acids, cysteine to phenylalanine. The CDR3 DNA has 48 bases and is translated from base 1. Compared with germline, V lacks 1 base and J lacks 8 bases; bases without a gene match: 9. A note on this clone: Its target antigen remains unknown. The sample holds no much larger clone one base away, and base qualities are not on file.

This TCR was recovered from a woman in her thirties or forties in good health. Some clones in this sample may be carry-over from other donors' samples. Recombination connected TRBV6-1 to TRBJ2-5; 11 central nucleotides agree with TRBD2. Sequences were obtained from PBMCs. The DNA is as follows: TGTGCCAGCAGTGAAGAGATGCTAGCGGGAGGAGGAACCCAGTACTTC. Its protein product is CASSEEMLAGGGTQYF.